This T cell receptor beta chain was recorded in a study of shared clonotypes between healthy human individuals (dated by TCRdb to about 2020). Regarding the research as a whole: A couple of women and a few men aged 18 to 49 years were included in the cohort. For each donor, CD4 naive and CD4 memory were each run on three plates, CD8 naive on two plates, and CD8 memory on one plate. Blood TCR repertoires of five healthy adults were deeply sequenced to estimate repertoire size and the extent of clonotype sharing between individuals. To increase sequencing depth and limit assay-specific biases, different laboratories used diverse techniques to prepare libraries and sequence TCR repertoires. Per donor, leukapheresis produced somewhere between about 0.8 and 9 billion PBMCs. Overall results and qualifications from the work: Compared with non-shared clonotypes, the clonotypes found in all four sorted-subset donors had higher generation probabilities. Because the study included a small number of donors, the genetic and exposure-history diversity represented was limited. Estimated clonotype richness was generally larger for naive than for memory subsets. When several donors were compared, the shared fraction of clonotypes was 5% to 6.5% for naive CD4, over 3% for naive CD8, 2% to 2.5% for memory CD4, and 0.4% for memory CD8. Incomplete sequencing was indicated by rarefaction of sorted-subset datasets, despite the large sequencing depth. Pairwise subsampling led to the expectation that sequencing depth would affect the degree of clonotype sharing among donors. Only blood was sampled, and tissue TCR repertoires likely differ from those in blood.

Using the deep immunoSEQ assay, multiplex PCR amplified TCR CDR3 regions from genomic DNA. Genomic DNA extracted from each cell subset was distributed evenly over all wells of several immunoSEQ 96-well plates, and each plate served as one replicate. Each replicate PCR for sorted subsets received approximately 200 ng genomic DNA, equal to 28,000 or so T cell genomes. Purified libraries were measured with a Qubit 3.0 fluorometer, size-checked on a Bioanalyzer 2100, and measured again with the KAPA Library Quantification kit. A separate single-read 150-cycle Illumina NextSeq 550 flow cell was used to sequence each immunoSEQ 96-well plate. Under the source paper's analysis protocol: Because the immunoSEQ output held only junctional sequences and lacked quality scores, the filtering could not match the filtering applied to full-length reads. Sequences were annotated with PyIR, a Python wrapper for IgBLAST v1.9, using IMGT germline references to assign V/J genes and CDR3. Reads with weak V/J assignments (E-value above 1e-6), missing CDR3, stop codons, out-of-frame junctions, or ambiguous translated residues were removed. A V3J clonotype was defined by an identical inferred V gene, J gene, and CDR3 amino acid sequence. The percentage overlap between two repertoires was calculated by dividing the number of shared unique clonotypes by the size of the smaller repertoire. Three approaches were used to assess repertoire richness: RTK rarefaction, the Chao1 estimator, and Recon v2.1 estimates of unobserved clonotypes. Generation probabilities for all TCRbeta clonotypes obtained by the gDNA method from a handful of donors were computed using OLGA. TCRdb's version of the immuneACCESS table is confined to in-frame rearrangements and falls short of the full clone set. An unresolved V gene accounts for under half of the shortfall where checked; the remainder is of unknown origin. Clone size and the V and J calls come from that table; the DNA yielded D and trimming. The table for this sample lists about 110,000 clones; over 65% of them were counted only once. The ten largest clonotypes hold 24% of the sample.

A note on this clone: No cognate antigen has been identified for it. The sample holds no much larger clone one base away, and base qualities are not on file.

The CDR3 numbers 15 residues from cysteine through phenylalanine. Here the CDR3 DNA is all that survives: 45 bases in frame from base 1. CDR1 and CDR2, per the germline V gene, are LGHNA and YNFKEQ. The junction shows trimming of 3 bases on V and 5 bases on J, plus 15 bases between the germline ends. Healthy HIV-negative adults with no recently reported acute infections or vaccinations were included as donors. Every donor was a Caucasian adult residing in Nashville, Tennessee, USA. CD8 memory samples consisted of magnetically selected CD45RO+ cells combined with CCR7-negative CD45RA+ effector memory (TemRA) cells. After blood collection by leukapheresis, PBMCs were isolated using Ficoll-Histopaque density gradient centrifugation and then cryopreserved in the vapor phase of liquid nitrogen. Analytical flow cytometry was used to check the purity and quantity of each magnetically sorted T cell population. Genomic DNA was isolated from every sorted fraction and measured by UV absorbance on a Nanodrop 2000c.

The rearranged chain carries TRBV4-2 and TRBJ2-3, with no reliable assignment of the D segment. Sequenced: memory CD8+ T cells sorted from blood. What the cell subset or site label conveys for this sample: CD45RO+ cells pooled with CCR7-negative TemRA cells. This TCR came from a woman aged 25-40 years in good health. The DNA sequence reads TGTGCCAGCAGCCAGGGCACTCGCGACGGAGATACGCAGTATTTT. Its protein reads: CASSQGTRDGDTQYF.